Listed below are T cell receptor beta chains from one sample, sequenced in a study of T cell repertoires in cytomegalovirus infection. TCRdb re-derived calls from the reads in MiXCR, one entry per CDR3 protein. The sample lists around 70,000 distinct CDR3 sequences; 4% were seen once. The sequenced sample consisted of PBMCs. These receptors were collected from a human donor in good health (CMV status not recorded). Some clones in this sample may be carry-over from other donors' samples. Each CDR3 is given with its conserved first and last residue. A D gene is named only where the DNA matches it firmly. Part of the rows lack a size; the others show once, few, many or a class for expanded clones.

CDR3aa: CASSQWAGSLQETQYF; CDR3nt: TGTGCCAGCAGCCAATGGGCGGGTAGCCTCCAAGAGACCCAGTACTTC; d_gene: -; abundance: few; j_gene: TRBJ2-5; v_gene: TRBV6-6
CDR3aa: CASSPPFGGTDTQYF; CDR3nt: TGTGCCAGCTCTCCTCCCTTTGGTGGCACAGATACGCAGTATTTT; d_gene: -; abundance: many; j_gene: TRBJ2-3; v_gene: TRBV6-2/TRBV6-3
CDR3aa: CASSLDGSYNEQFF; CDR3nt: TGTGCCAGCAGCTTAGACGGGTCCTACAATGAGCAGTTCTTC; d_gene: -; abundance: many; j_gene: TRBJ2-1; v_gene: TRBV11-2
CDR3aa: CASKRASTDTQYF; CDR3nt: TGTGCCAGCAAGAGGGCTAGCACAGATACGCAGTATTTT; d_gene: -; abundance: many; j_gene: TRBJ2-3; v_gene: TRBV6-1
CDR3aa: CSGTSGREKAYEQYF; CDR3nt: TGCAGCGGGACTAGCGGGAGGGAAAAGGCCTACGAGCAGTACTTC; d_gene: TRBD2; abundance: many; j_gene: TRBJ2-7; v_gene: TRBV20-1
CDR3aa: CASSGTVISTQYF; CDR3nt: TGTGCCAGCAGTGGGACCGTTATAAGCACCCAGTACTTC; d_gene: -; abundance: many; j_gene: TRBJ2-5; v_gene: TRBV6-2/TRBV6-3
CDR3aa: CASSQAGFGQPQHF; CDR3nt: TGTGCCAGCAGTCAAGCAGGGTTCGGTCAGCCCCAGCATTTT; d_gene: -; abundance: many; j_gene: TRBJ1-5; v_gene: TRBV7-2
CDR3aa: CASSQGDSTGWFDEQFF; CDR3nt: TGTGCCAGCAGCCAAGGAGATTCGACAGGTTGGTTTGATGAGCAGTTCTTC; d_gene: -; abundance: many; j_gene: TRBJ2-1; v_gene: TRBV14
CDR3aa: CASSSGATPSGANVLTF; CDR3nt: TGTGCCAGCAGCTCCGGGGCGACCCCCTCTGGGGCCAACGTCCTGACTTTC; d_gene: -; abundance: many; j_gene: TRBJ2-6; v_gene: TRBV7-6
CDR3aa: CASSPRHPYGYTF; CDR3nt: TGTGCCAGCAGCCCAAGACACCCCTATGGCTACACCTTC; d_gene: -; abundance: many; j_gene: TRBJ1-2; v_gene: TRBV7-2
CDR3aa: CASSLIGDTQYF; CDR3nt: TGTGCCAGCAGCTTAATTGGGGATACGCAGTATTTT; d_gene: -; abundance: many; j_gene: TRBJ2-3; v_gene: TRBV7-2
CDR3aa: CASKPSGGLYNEQFF; CDR3nt: TGTGCCAGCAAGCCCAGCGGGGGTCTCTACAATGAGCAGTTCTTC; d_gene: TRBD2; abundance: many; j_gene: TRBJ2-1; v_gene: TRBV6-2/TRBV6-3
CDR3aa: CASSLVGTGSSGELFF; CDR3nt: TGTGCCAGCAGCTTAGTTGGGACAGGGTCATCCGGGGAGCTGTTTTTT; d_gene: TRBD1; abundance: many; j_gene: TRBJ2-2; v_gene: TRBV7-2
CDR3aa: CASSVGHSYEQYF; CDR3nt: TGTGCCAGTAGTGTAGGACACTCCTACGAGCAGTACTTC; d_gene: -; abundance: many; j_gene: TRBJ2-7; v_gene: TRBV19
CDR3aa: CASSSRAGVNNEQFF; CDR3nt: TGTGCCAGCAGTTCCCGAGCGGGAGTCAACAATGAGCAGTTCTTC; d_gene: TRBD2; abundance: many; j_gene: TRBJ2-1; v_gene: TRBV12-3/TRBV12-4
CDR3aa: CASRRGTDTQYF; CDR3nt: TGTGCCTCAAGGAGGGGCACAGATACGCAGTATTTT; d_gene: -; abundance: many; j_gene: TRBJ2-3; v_gene: TRBV6-2/TRBV6-3
CDR3aa: CAIRPGIRNSTLHF; CDR3nt: TGTGCCATCAGACCCGGGATACGAAATTCAACCCTCCACTTT; d_gene: -; abundance: -; j_gene: TRBJ1-6; v_gene: TRBV10-3
CDR3aa: CASSLSVTTEAFF; CDR3nt: TGTGCCAGCAGCTTATCAGTTACCACTGAAGCTTTCTTT; d_gene: -; abundance: many; j_gene: TRBJ1-1; v_gene: TRBV7-3
CDR3aa: CASSLMGGRIEQYF; CDR3nt: TGTGCCAGCAGCTTAATGGGGGGGCGTATCGAGCAGTACTTC; d_gene: -; abundance: many; j_gene: TRBJ2-7; v_gene: TRBV7-2
CDR3aa: CASSPIGSGGEQYF; CDR3nt: TGTGCCAGCAGCCCTATTGGGTCGGGGGGAGAGCAGTACTTC; d_gene: TRBD2; abundance: many; j_gene: TRBJ2-7; v_gene: TRBV7-2
CDR3aa: CASSFTVSYNEQFF; CDR3nt: TGTGCCAGCAGCTTCACAGTCTCCTACAATGAGCAGTTCTTC; d_gene: -; abundance: many; j_gene: TRBJ2-1; v_gene: TRBV7-2
CDR3aa: CASSGASYEQYF; CDR3nt: TGTGCCAGCAGCGGAGCCTCCTACGAGCAGTACTTC; d_gene: -; abundance: many; j_gene: TRBJ2-7; v_gene: TRBV7-8
CDR3aa: CASSLGTEAFF; CDR3nt: TGTGCCAGCAGCTTGGGTACTGAAGCTTTCTTT; d_gene: -; abundance: many; j_gene: TRBJ1-1; v_gene: TRBV7-2
CDR3aa: CASSPPSYEQYF; CDR3nt: TGTGCCAGCAGCCCCCCGTCCTACGAGCAGTACTTC; d_gene: -; abundance: -; j_gene: TRBJ2-7; v_gene: TRBV7-2
CDR3aa: CASTLNSPSGANVLTF; CDR3nt: TGTGCCAGCACCCTAAACTCCCCCTCTGGGGCCAACGTCCTGACTTTC; d_gene: -; abundance: many; j_gene: TRBJ2-6; v_gene: TRBV7-2